This TCR beta chain was sequenced during a study of T cell changes during pregnancy in multiple sclerosis. The method was immunoSEQ multiplex PCR; TCRdb's version includes in-frame clones alone and lacks a portion of them. The sample includes around 77,000 clones, around nine tenths of them seen just once. This CDR3 spans 16 amino acids. With 2 bases removed from V and 4 bases from J, the gap between germline ends came to 16 bases. In germline, CDR1 is SGHAT, CDR2 FQDESV (reference sequence). The rearrangement uses TRBV11-1 and TRBJ2-3, with TRBD2 as a possible D gene (5 bases). The TCR sequence derives from a female donor with multiple sclerosis, enrolled in a pregnancy study. Sequences were derived from peripheral blood, sampled in the third trimester of pregnancy. The CDR3 DNA is TGTGCCAGCAGCTTACTCTACGGAGGTGGGGCAGATACGCAGTATTTT. Translation: CASSLLYGGGADTQYF.